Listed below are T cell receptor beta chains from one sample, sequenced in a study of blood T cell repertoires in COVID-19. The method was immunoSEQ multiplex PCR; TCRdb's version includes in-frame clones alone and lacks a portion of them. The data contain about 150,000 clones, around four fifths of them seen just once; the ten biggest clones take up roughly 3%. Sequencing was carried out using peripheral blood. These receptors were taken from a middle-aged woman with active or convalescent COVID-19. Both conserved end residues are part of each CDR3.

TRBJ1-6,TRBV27,CASSFSGLDNSPLHF
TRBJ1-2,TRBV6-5,CASSSTIGYTF
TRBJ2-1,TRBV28,CATRPVDRGHEQFF
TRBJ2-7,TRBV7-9,CASSPGTVGEQYF
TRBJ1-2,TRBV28,CASSATGGALGYTF
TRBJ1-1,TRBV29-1,CSVRGNREGTEAFF
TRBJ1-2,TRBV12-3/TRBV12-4,CASTTGGAGGYTF
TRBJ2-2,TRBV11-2,CASGPTSGGTGELFF
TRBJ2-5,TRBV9,CASSVGRLGLAYQETQYF
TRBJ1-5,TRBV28,CASSFVDRANQPQHF
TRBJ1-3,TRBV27,CASSPLDRTGNTIYF
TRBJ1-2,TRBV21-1,CASSKLDRTQISNYGYTF
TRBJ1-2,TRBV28,CASRVEGAYGYTF
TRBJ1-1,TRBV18,CASSPQGVVNTEAFF
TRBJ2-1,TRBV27,CASRRGVTSDEQFF
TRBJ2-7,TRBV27,CASSFSAGYEQYF
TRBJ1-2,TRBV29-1,CSVRGASDGYTF
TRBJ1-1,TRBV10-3,CAISVLGQGDTEAFF
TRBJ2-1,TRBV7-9,CASTTSGGALDEQFF
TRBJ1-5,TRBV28,CASSFQGWHQPQHF
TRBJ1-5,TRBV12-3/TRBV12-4,CASSRGGPQHF
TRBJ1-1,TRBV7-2,CASSSRRGNTEAFF
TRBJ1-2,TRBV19,CASSIRDRLSPNYGYTF
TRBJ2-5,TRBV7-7,CASTSGGARETQYF
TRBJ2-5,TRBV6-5,CASSPSGSETQYF
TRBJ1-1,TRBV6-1,CASSEAKPNTEAFF
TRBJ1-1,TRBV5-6,CASSSTGGVTEAFF